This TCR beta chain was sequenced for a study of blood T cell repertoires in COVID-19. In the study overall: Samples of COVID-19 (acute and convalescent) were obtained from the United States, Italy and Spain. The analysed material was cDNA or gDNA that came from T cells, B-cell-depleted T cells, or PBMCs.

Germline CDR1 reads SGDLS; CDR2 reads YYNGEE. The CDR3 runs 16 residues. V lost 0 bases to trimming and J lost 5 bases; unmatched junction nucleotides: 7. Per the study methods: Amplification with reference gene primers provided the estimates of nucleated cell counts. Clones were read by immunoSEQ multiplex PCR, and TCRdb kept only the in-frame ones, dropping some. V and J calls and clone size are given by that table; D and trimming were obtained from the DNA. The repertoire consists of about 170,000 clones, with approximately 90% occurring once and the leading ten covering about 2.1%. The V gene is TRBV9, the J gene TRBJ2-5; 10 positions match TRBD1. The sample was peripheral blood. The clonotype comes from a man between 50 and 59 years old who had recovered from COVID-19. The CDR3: CASSVGTGGRHETQYF. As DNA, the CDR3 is TGTGCCAGCAGCGTAGGGACAGGGGGGCGCCACGAGACCCAGTACTTC.